The present entry profiles one TCR beta chain with its context. The clone's antigen remains unknown. The input lacks base qualities; no much larger clone sits a single base away. The data originate from a study of type 1 regulatory T cells (dated by TCRdb to 2020 to 2022). For the wider study: The study characterized an in vitro protocol that generated a Tr1-enriched, alloantigen-specific CD4 T cell product named T-allo10. Patients with hematological malignancies who were receiving allogeneic hematopoietic stem cell transplantation were the group in which T-allo10 was being clinically evaluated.

Sequenced using an Illumina MiSeq. In TCRdb, the public reads were trimmed at Q25 with fastp and aligned with MiXCR, with productive beta chains retained. Identical CDR3 protein sequences are pooled into one entry, listed with their most common genes and DNA. The table for this sample lists approximately 19,000 distinct CDR3 sequences; 10% of them were counted only once. The top ten hold roughly 3% of the sample. The CDR1 and CDR2 encoded by the germline V gene are KGHDR and SFDVKD. Trimming takes 2 bases off V and 8 bases off J; junction bases not matched to a gene: 9. From cysteine to phenylalanine, the CDR3 is 16 amino acids long. Only CDR3 DNA is held: 48 bases, read in frame from base 1.

The rearranged segments are TRBV24-1 and TRBJ1-4, with 8 bases matching TRBD1. The clonotype was recovered from a human donor in good health. Input material: CD4+ T cells, either the whole sample or a sorted fraction (not recorded which). The nucleotide sequence reads TGTGCCACCAGTGATTCCCCCCAGGGGGCAAACGAAAAACTGTTTTTT. This is translated as CATSDSPQGANEKLFF.